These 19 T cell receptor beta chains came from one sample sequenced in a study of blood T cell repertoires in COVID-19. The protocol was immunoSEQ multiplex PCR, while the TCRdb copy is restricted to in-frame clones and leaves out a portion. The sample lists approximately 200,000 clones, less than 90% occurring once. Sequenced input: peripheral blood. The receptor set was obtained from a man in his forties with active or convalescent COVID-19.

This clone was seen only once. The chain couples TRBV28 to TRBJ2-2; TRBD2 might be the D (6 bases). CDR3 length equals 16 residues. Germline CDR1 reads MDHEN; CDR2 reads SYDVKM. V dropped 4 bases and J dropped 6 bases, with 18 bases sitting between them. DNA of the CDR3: TGTGCCAGCAGTTCCCCCCAAGGAGGGTACGCCGGGGAGCTGTTTTTT. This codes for CASSSPQGGYAGELFF.

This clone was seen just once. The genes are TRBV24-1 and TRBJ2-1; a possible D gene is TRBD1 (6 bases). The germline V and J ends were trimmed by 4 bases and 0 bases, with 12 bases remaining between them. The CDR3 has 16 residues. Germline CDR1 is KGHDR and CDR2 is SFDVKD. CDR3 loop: CATSDYRVSSYNEQFF. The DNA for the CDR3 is TGTGCCACCAGTGACTACAGGGTCAGCTCCTACAATGAGCAGTTCTTC.

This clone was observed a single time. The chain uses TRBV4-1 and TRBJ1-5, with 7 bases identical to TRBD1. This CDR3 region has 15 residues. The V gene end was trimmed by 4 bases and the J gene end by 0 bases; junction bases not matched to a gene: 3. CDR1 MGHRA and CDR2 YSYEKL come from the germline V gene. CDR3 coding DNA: TGCGCCAGCAGCCTAGGGGGCATTAGCAATCAGCCCCAGCATTTT. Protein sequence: CASSLGGISNQPQHF.

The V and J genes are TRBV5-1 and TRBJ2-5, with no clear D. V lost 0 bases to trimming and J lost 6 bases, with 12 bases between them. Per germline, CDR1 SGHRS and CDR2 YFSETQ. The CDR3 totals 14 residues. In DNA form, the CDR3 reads TGCGCCAGCAGCTTGGGGATCTTCAGGCAGACCCAGTACTTC. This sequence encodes CASSLGIFRQTQYF.

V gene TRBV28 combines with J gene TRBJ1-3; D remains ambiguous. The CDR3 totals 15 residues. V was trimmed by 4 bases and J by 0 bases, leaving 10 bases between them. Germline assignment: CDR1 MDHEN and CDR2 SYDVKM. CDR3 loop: CASSSPGGSGNTIYF. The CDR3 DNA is TGTGCCAGCAGTTCCCCGGGAGGCTCTGGAAACACCATATATTTT. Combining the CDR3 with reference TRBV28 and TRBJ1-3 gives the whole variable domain DVKVTQSSRYLVKRTGEKVFLECVQDMDHENMFWYRQDPGLGLRLIYFSYDVKMKEKGDIPEGYSVSREKKERFSLILESASTNQTSMYLCASSSPGGSGNTIYFGEGSWLTVV.

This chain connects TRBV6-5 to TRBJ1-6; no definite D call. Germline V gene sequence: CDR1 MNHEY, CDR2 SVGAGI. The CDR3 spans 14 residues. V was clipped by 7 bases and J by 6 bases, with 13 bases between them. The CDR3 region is CASTPRPGNSPLHF. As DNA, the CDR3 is TGTGCCAGCACCCCGAGGCCGGGTAATTCACCCCTCCACTTT.

CDR3 loop: CASSPGTSGRETQYF. The CDR3 DNA is TGTGCCAGCAGTCCTGGGACTAGCGGGAGGGAGACCCAGTACTTC. V usage is TRBV27 and J usage is TRBJ2-5, with TRBD2 matching over 15 bases. The junction had 3 bases not matched to a gene; V was cut back by 5 bases and J by 5 bases. This CDR3 region has 15 residues. Germline CDR1 reads MNHEY; CDR2 reads SMNVEV (reference sequence).

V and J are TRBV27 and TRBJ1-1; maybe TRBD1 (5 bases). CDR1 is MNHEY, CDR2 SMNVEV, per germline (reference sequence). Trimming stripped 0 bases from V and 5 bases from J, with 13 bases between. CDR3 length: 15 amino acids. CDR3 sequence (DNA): TGTGCCAGCAGTTTATCAGGCGGGGCGGCGACTGAAGCTTTCTTT. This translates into CASSLSGGAATEAFF.

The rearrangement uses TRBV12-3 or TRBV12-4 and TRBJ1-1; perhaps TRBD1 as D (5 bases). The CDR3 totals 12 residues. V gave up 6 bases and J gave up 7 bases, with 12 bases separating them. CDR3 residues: CASSREGFEAFF. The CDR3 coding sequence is TGTGCCAGCAGCCGGGAGGGGTTTGAAGCTTTCTTT.

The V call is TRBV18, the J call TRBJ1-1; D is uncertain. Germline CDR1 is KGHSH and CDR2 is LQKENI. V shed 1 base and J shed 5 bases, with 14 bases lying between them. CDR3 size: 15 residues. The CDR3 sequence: CASSPLETTETEAFF. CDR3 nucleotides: TGTGCCAGCTCACCACTCGAGACTACGGAAACTGAAGCTTTCTTT.

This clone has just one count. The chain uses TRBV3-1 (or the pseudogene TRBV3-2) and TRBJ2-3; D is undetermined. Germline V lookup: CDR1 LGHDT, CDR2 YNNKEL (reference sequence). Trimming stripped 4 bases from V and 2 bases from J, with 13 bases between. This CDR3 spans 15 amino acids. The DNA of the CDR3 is TGTGCCAGCAGCCGAGGCCCTGGAGACACAGATACGCAGTATTTT. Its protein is CASSRGPGDTDTQYF.

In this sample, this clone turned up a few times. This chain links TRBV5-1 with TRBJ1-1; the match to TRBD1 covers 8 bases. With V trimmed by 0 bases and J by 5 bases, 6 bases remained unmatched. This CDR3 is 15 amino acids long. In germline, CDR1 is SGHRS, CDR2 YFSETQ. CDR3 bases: TGCGCCAGCAGCTTGGCCGGACAGGGAGGAACTGAAGCTTTCTTT. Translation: CASSLAGQGGTEAFF.

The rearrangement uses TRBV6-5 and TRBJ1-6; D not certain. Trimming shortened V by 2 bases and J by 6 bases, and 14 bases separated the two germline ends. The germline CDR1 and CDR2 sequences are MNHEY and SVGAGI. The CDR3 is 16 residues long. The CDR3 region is CASSYARGISNSPLHF. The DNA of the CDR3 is TGTGCCAGCAGTTACGCGCGGGGAATCAGTAATTCACCCCTCCACTTT.

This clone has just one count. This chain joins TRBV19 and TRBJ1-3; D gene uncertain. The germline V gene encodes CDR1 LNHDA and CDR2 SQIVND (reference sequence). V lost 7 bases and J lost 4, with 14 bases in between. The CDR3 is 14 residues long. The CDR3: CASTFGDFGNTIYF. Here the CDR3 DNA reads TGTGCCAGTACCTTTGGAGACTTCGGAAACACCATATATTTT.

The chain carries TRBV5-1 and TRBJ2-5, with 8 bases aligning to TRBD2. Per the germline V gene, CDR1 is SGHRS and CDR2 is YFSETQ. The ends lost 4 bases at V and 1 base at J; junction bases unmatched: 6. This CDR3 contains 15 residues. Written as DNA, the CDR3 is TGCGCCAGCAGCCAACCGAGCGGGAGCCAAGAGACCCAGTACTTC. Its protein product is CASSQPSGSQETQYF.

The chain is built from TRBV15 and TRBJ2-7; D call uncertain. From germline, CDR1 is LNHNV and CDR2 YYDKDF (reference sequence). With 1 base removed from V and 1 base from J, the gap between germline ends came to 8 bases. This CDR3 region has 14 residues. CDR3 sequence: CATSRAAVSYEQYF. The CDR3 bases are TGTGCCACCAGCAGAGCCGCGGTTTCCTACGAGCAGTACTTC.

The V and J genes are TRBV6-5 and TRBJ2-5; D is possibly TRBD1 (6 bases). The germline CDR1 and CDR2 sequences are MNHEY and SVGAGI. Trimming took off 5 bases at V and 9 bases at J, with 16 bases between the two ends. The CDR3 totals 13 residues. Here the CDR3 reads CASSPNTGMPQYF. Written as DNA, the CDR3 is TGTGCCAGCAGTCCTAACACAGGGATGCCCCAGTACTTC.

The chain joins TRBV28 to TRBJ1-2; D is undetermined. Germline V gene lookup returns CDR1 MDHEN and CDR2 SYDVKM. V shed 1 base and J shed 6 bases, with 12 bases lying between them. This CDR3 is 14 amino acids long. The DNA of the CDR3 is TGTGCCAGCAGTTTATATCGGGGAACGGATGGCTACACCTTC. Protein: CASSLYRGTDGYTF.

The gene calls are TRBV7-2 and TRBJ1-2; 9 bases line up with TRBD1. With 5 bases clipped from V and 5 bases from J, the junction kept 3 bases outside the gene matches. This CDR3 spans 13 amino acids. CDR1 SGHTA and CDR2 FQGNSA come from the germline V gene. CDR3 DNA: TGTGCCAGCAGCGCAGGACAGGGGTATGGCTACACCTTC. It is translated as CASSAGQGYGYTF.